This T cell receptor (beta chain) stems from a study of regulatory T cells in long-lasting Graves disease. Regarding the study as a whole: Persistent disease preferred TRBV28, TRBJ1-2 and TRBJ2-5; new disease, TRBV20-1 and TRBJ2-1.

This clonotype has more than one count but fewer than ten. Its target is unknown. After removal of 0 bases from V and 7 bases from J, the junction contained 8 bases not matched to a gene. This CDR3 is 16 amino acids long. Germline V CDR1 and CDR2: SGDLS, YYNGEE. Specified time point: newly diagnosed GD, antithyroid drugs for less than 3 months. From RNA extracted from PBMCs, the TCR library was made. Building of the TCR beta libraries involved iRepertoire HTBI primers and Arm-PCR of CDR3 regions. TCRdb analysed the multiplex PCR reads with MiXCR anew, one entry per CDR3 protein. The sample carries about 420,000 distinct CDR3 sequences, around 15% recorded once. This same sample was also taken into another study, of T cells in Graves' hyperthyroidism and ophthalmopathy.

The sequencing used peripheral blood mononuclear cells (PBMCs), collected at new diagnosis, from a patient treated with antithyroid drugs. The source is a young woman with Graves disease. V and J are TRBV9 and TRBJ2-1, with TRBD2 matching over 9 bases. CDR3 protein: CASSVDLGLALNEQFF. CDR3 sequence (DNA): TGTGCCAGCAGCGTAGACTTGGGACTAGCTCTTAATGAGCAGTTCTTC.